A selection of T cell receptor beta chains follows, all from one sample in a study of early T cells in non-severe SARS-CoV-2 infection. TCRdb reanalysed the 5' RACE reads using MiXCR and keeps one entry per CDR3 protein. The sample records under 85,000 distinct CDR3 sequences, over 4% being singletons. The starting material was whole blood, obtained at baseline. The receptor set was obtained from an adult who was a healthcare worker with PCR-confirmed SARS-CoV-2 infection or an uninfected control (not recorded which). Both conserved end residues are part of each CDR3. A D gene is named only where the DNA matches it firmly. Expanded clones are given a class, and other clones once, few, many or no size at all.

len | abundance | j_gene | d_gene | v_gene | CDR3aa | CDR3nt
11 | few | TRBJ2-7 | - | TRBV2 | CASQQHYEQYF | TGTGCCAGCCAACAGCACTACGAGCAGTACTTC
19 | - | TRBJ2-6 | TRBD1 | TRBV3-1 | CASSQVVGTGGSGANVLTF | TGTGCCAGCAGCCAAGTGGTGGGGACAGGCGGCTCTGGGGCCAACGTCCTGACTTTC
14 | many | TRBJ2-6 | - | TRBV12-3/TRBV12-4 | CASTLSSGANVLTF | TGTGCCAGCACCCTAAGCTCTGGGGCCAACGTCCTGACTTTC
15 | - | TRBJ2-4 | - | TRBV20-1 | CSARGSGAVWDIQYF | TGCAGTGCTAGAGGATCGGGGGCGGTTTGGGACATTCAGTACTTC
19 | - | TRBJ2-3 | - | TRBV4-1 | CASSQDPISIGTHTDTQYF | TGCGCCAGCAGCCAAGATCCCATCAGTATAGGGACCCATACAGATACGCAGTATTTT
14 | - | TRBJ2-1 | TRBD2 | TRBV20-1 | CSAPGTSGSDEQFF | TGCAGTGCCCCAGGGACTAGCGGGAGTGACGAGCAGTTCTTC
18 | many | TRBJ2-1 | - | TRBV6-5 | CASSYSRGVGDYIYEQFF | TGTGCCAGCAGTTACAGTAGGGGTGTAGGGGATTACATCTATGAGCAGTTCTTC
15 | - | TRBJ1-4 | - | TRBV6-1 | CASSEAATTNEKLFF | TGTGCCAGCAGCGAAGCAGCCACAACTAATGAAAAACTGTTTTTT
12 | many | TRBJ2-7 | - | TRBV7-9 | CASSSGNPEQYF | TGTGCCAGCAGCTCAGGGAACCCCGAGCAGTACTTC
14 | - | TRBJ1-4 | - | TRBV12-3/TRBV12-4 | CASSLGVRRGKLFF | TGTGCCAGCAGTTTAGGGGTCCGGAGGGGAAAACTGTTTTTT
15 | - | TRBJ2-7 | - | TRBV18 | CASSPGAQELYEQYF | TGTGCCAGCTCACCTGGGGCCCAGGAGCTCTACGAGCAGTACTTC
13 | many | TRBJ2-7 | - | TRBV19 | CASSMGGSGEQYF | TGTGCCAGTAGTATGGGGGGTTCGGGCGAGCAGTACTTC
12 | few | TRBJ2-3 | - | TRBV12-3/TRBV12-4 | CASTLGPYTQYF | TGTGCCAGCACCCTGGGGCCATATACGCAGTATTTT
12 | - | TRBJ2-3 | - | TRBV7-6 | CASSPPTDTQYF | TGTGCCAGCAGCCCTCCTACAGATACGCAGTATTTT
16 | many | TRBJ2-3 | TRBD2 | TRBV5-1 | CASTLRLAGATDTQYF | TGCGCCAGCACCTTAAGACTAGCGGGGGCCACAGATACGCAGTATTTT
13 | - | TRBJ1-1 | - | TRBV7-9 | CASSLRQFPEAFF | TGTGCCAGCAGCCTACGACAGTTCCCAGAAGCTTTCTTT
11 | many | TRBJ2-1 | - | TRBV5-1 | CASSSAYEQFF | TGCGCCAGCAGCTCGGCCTATGAGCAGTTCTTC
15 | - | TRBJ1-1 | TRBD1 | TRBV7-9 | CASSPRTGENTEAFF | TGTGCCAGCAGCCCAAGGACAGGAGAGAACACTGAAGCTTTCTTT
18 | many | TRBJ1-6 | - | TRBV7-9 | CASSLARGESSYNSPLHF | TGTGCCAGCAGCTTAGCTCGTGGTGAAAGCTCCTATAATTCACCCCTCCACTTT
16 | - | TRBJ2-2 | - | TRBV9 | CASSVFGLSGTGELFF | TGTGCCAGCAGCGTATTCGGGCTAAGTGGTACCGGGGAGCTGTTTTTT
14 | - | TRBJ2-2 | - | TRBV6-2/TRBV6-3 | CASTRQLNTGELFF | TGTGCCAGCACTCGACAGCTGAACACCGGGGAGCTGTTTTTT
15 | many | TRBJ2-3 | TRBD1 | TRBV10-3 | CAISAGTEITDTQYF | TGTGCCATCAGTGCCGGGACAGAGATCACAGATACGCAGTATTTT
14 | - | TRBJ1-1 | - | TRBV6-1 | CASSVGRINTEAFF | TGTGCCAGCAGCGTGGGACGGATCAACACTGAAGCTTTCTTT
13 | many | TRBJ2-2 | - | TRBV6-4 | CASSDGDTGELFF | TGTGCCAGCAGTGACGGGGACACCGGGGAGCTGTTTTTT
15 | many | TRBJ1-1 | - | TRBV3-1 | CASSQALTGPTEAFF | TGTGCCAGCAGCCAAGCTCTGACAGGACCCACTGAAGCTTTCTTT
13 | many | TRBJ2-7 | - | TRBV27 | CATMDGASYEQYF | TGTGCCACTATGGATGGGGCTTCCTACGAGCAGTACTTC
15 | many | TRBJ2-3 | - | TRBV3-1 | CASSPGDRLADTQYF | TGTGCCAGCAGCCCGGGAGACAGGTTGGCAGATACGCAGTATTTT
13 | many | TRBJ2-5 | - | TRBV5-4 | CASSSNPEETQYF | TGTGCCAGCAGCTCGAACCCCGAAGAGACCCAGTACTTC
16 | few | TRBJ2-7 | - | TRBV27 | CASSWTQRAGAGEQYF | TGTGCCAGCAGTTGGACCCAGAGGGCAGGGGCGGGCGAGCAGTACTTC
13 | few | TRBJ2-1 | TRBD2 | TRBV4-1 | CASSQDRTSVQFF | TGCGCCAGCAGCCAAGATCGGACTAGCGTGCAGTTCTTC
15 | many | TRBJ2-5 | - | TRBV25-1 | CVSSEFRSSGETQYF | TGTGTCAGCAGTGAATTTCGGTCCTCGGGAGAGACCCAGTACTTC
15 | - | TRBJ2-7 | - | TRBV6-5 | CASRLHGSGVYEQYF | TGTGCCAGCAGATTACACGGTAGTGGAGTCTACGAGCAGTACTTC
14 | - | TRBJ2-1 | - | TRBV5-6 | CASSLLLRGNEQFF | TGTGCCAGCAGCTTGCTGTTACGGGGGAATGAGCAGTTCTTC
13 | many | TRBJ2-2 | - | TRBV5-5 | CASQLRGTGELFF | TGTGCCAGCCAACTCCGCGGCACCGGGGAGCTGTTTTTT
16 | - | TRBJ2-3 | TRBD2 | TRBV12-3/TRBV12-4 | CASSPPGLALRDTQYF | TGTGCCAGCAGCCCGCCGGGACTAGCGTTGCGAGATACGCAGTATTTT
14 | - | TRBJ1-1 | - | TRBV7-8 | CASSLGRDNSEAFF | TGTGCCAGCAGCTTAGGACGGGACAACTCTGAAGCTTTCTTT
14 | many | TRBJ2-7 | - | TRBV9 | CASTRGSGAYEQYF | TGTGCCAGCACCAGGGGTAGCGGAGCCTACGAGCAGTACTTC
17 | many | TRBJ2-1 | TRBD2 | TRBV25-1 | CASSAVAGGFQYNEQFF | TGTGCCAGCAGTGCAGTGGCGGGAGGGTTTCAGTACAATGAGCAGTTCTTC
13 | many | TRBJ1-4 | - | TRBV6-6 | CASRWTANEKLFF | TGTGCCAGCAGGTGGACTGCTAATGAAAAACTGTTTTTT
16 | - | TRBJ2-2 | - | TRBV6-1 | CASSEDRASDTGELFF | TGTGCCAGCAGTGAAGACAGAGCCTCGGACACCGGGGAGCTGTTTTTT